Shown below are 16 T cell receptor beta chains from a single sample sequenced in a study of radiation and T cells in renal cell carcinoma. Time point given: baseline pretreatment blood. As to treatment: 15 Gy SBRT to primary tumor, nephrectomy 4 weeks later. Method: immunoSEQ multiplex PCR; TCRdb's copy keeps in-frame clones and lacks some. The top ten hold under 4% of the sample, which has some 110,000 clones, roughly 85% seen once. The sequencing here drew on blood, taken from a patient whose treatment included radiotherapy and nephrectomy. Every receptor here comes from a woman aged 60 to 75 with renal cell carcinoma.

This clone was seen just once. V and J are TRBV5-5 and TRBJ2-1; D perhaps matches TRBD2 (5 bases). This CDR3 spans 17 amino acids. Between the trimmed V and J ends, which lost 4 bases and 0 bases, there was a span of 17 bases. Germline-derived CDR1 and CDR2 are SGHKS and YYEKEE (reference sequence). The CDR3 DNA reads as TGTGCCAGCAGCATTGTTCTAGCTACTAACTCCTACAATGAGCAGTTCTTC. This codes for CASSIVLATNSYNEQFF.

The rearrangement links TRBV29-1 to TRBJ1-4; the D is unclear. V was trimmed by 4 bases and J by 0 bases, leaving 6 bases between them. The CDR3 length is 13 residues. Germline-derived CDR1 and CDR2 are SQVTM and ANQGSEA. The DNA of the CDR3 is TGCAGCGTTGTAGGATCAACTAATGAAAAACTGTTTTTT. Translation gives CSVVGSTNEKLFF. Together with reference TRBV29-1 and TRBJ1-4, the CDR3 gives the full variable domain: SAVISQKPSRDICQRGTSLTIQCQVDSQVTMMFWYRQQPGQSLTLIATANQGSEATYESGFVIDKFPISRPNLTFSTLTVSNMSPEDSSIYLCSVVGSTNEKLFFGSGTQLSVL.

A few counts support this clone. The chain links TRBV10-3 to TRBJ1-1; D is undetermined. The CDR3 has 14 residues. The ends were cut back, 3 bases at V and 4 bases at J, with 12 bases in the middle. Looked up from germline, CDR1 is ENHRY and CDR2 is SYGVKD. The CDR3 bases are TGTGCCATCAGTGAAGAACGCTGGCGCACTGAAGCTTTCTTT. It translates to CAISEERWRTEAFF.

The rearrangement links TRBV2 to TRBJ1-2; D is perhaps TRBD1 (6 bases). Germline V gene data show CDR1 as SNHLY and CDR2 as FYNNEI. V lost 2 bases and J lost 5, with 12 bases in between. The CDR3 spans 14 residues. This CDR3 reads CASSEIRDTYGYTF. The DNA of the CDR3 is TGTGCCAGCAGTGAAATCCGGGACACTTATGGCTACACCTTC.

J is TRBJ2-1 and V is TRBV4-1; maybe TRBD2 (7 bases). Per germline, CDR1 MGHRA and CDR2 YSYEKL. The CDR3 has 15 amino acids. V shed 0 bases and J shed 7 bases, with 13 bases lying between them. The CDR3 nucleotides read TGCGCCAGCAGCCAAGAGGGGGCGCGGGGGAATGAGCAGTTCTTC. Protein: CASSQEGARGNEQFF.

CDR3 nucleotides: TGTGCCAGCAGCTCGGTGGGGCGAAAGCAGCCCCAGCATTTT. Its protein product is CASSSVGRKQPQHF. The chain carries TRBV27 and TRBJ1-5; perhaps TRBD1 as D (5 bases). CDR3 size: 14 residues. The ends were cut back, 6 bases at V and 7 bases at J, with 16 bases in the middle. CDR1 and CDR2 (germline): MNHEY, SMNVEV (reference sequence).

A few counts support this clone. The V gene is TRBV27, the J gene TRBJ1-6; D possibly corresponds to TRBD1 (5 bases). Trimming removed 6 bases from V and 9 bases from J, with 12 bases in between. Germline-derived CDR1 and CDR2 are MNHEY and SMNVEV (reference sequence). The CDR3 is made up of 13 amino acids. CDR3 region: CASRKGQGSPLHF. Here the CDR3 DNA reads TGTGCCAGCAGAAAGGGGCAGGGTTCACCCCTCCACTTT.

V and J are TRBV6-5 and TRBJ2-7; no definite D call. The ends were cut back, 5 bases at V and 2 bases at J, with 4 bases in the middle. The CDR3 extends over 11 amino acids. Germline V gene lookup returns CDR1 MNHEY and CDR2 SVGAGI. In nucleotides, the CDR3 is TGTGCCAGCAGTGGGGCCTACGAGCAGTACTTC. It specifies CASSGAYEQYF.

The chain is built from TRBV19 and TRBJ1-5, with TRBD1 as a possible D gene (6 bases). The CDR3 contains 17 residues. The germline gives CDR1 LNHDA, CDR2 SQIVND (reference sequence). V lost 4 bases, J lost 3 bases, and 19 bases lay in between. The CDR3 protein is CASSTGTFLANNQPQHF. CDR3 nucleotides: TGTGCCAGTAGTACCGGGACATTCCTAGCGAACAATCAGCCCCAGCATTTT.

The DNA for the CDR3 is TGTGCCAGCAGCTTAGATTCCAGGTCTCAAGAGACCCAGTACTTC. Amino acids: CASSLDSRSQETQYF. The chain uses TRBV7-2 and TRBJ2-5; unclear D gene. Germline values: CDR1 SGHTA, CDR2 FQGNSA. The CDR3 sequence is 15 residues long. V lost 1 base to trimming and J lost 2 bases, with 11 bases between them.

The chain couples TRBV5-4 to TRBJ2-5; TRBD2 matches 7 bases. CDR3 length equals 14 residues. CDR1 and CDR2 (germline): SGHNT, YYREEE (reference sequence). J gave up 3 bases and V 3 bases, and 5 bases lay outside the gene matches. DNA of the CDR3: TGTGCCAGCAGCTCCGGGACTAAGAAAGAGACCCAGTACTTC. Translating gives CASSSGTKKETQYF.

The chain uses TRBV30 and TRBJ2-7, with D maybe TRBD2 (6 bases). CDR1 GTSNPN and CDR2 SVGIG come from the germline V gene (reference sequence). This CDR3 spans 16 amino acids. Trimming removed 8 bases at V and 4 bases at J, with 27 bases between. The CDR3 here is CALAGLVVYSGYEQYF. The CDR3 coding sequence is TGTGCCCTGGCGGGACTGGTCGTCTATTCGGGGTACGAGCAGTACTTC.

The chain recombines TRBV18 with TRBJ1-2; perhaps TRBD1 as D (5 bases). V dropped 3 bases and J dropped 7 bases, with 15 bases sitting between them. CDR1 is KGHSH, CDR2 LQKENI, per germline. The CDR3 covers 14 residues. CDR3 nucleotide sequence: TGTGCCAGCTCACCTAGGGACTTCGGGCTTGGCTACACCTTC. It codes for CASSPRDFGLGYTF. Drawing the rest from reference TRBV18 and TRBJ1-2, the complete variable domain is NAGVMQNPRHLVRRRGQEARLRCSPMKGHSHVYWYRQLPEEGLKFMVYLQKENIIDESGMPKERFSAEFPKEGPSILRIQQVVRGDSAAYFCASSPRDFGLGYTFGSGTRLTVV.

The J gene is TRBJ1-2, the V gene TRBV2; TRBD1 matches at 11 bases. V was pared by 11 bases and J by 6 bases, with 14 bases of the junction left unmatched. The CDR3 length is 15 residues. CDR1 and CDR2 from the germline V gene are SNHLY and FYNNEI. The CDR3 reads CAGGSDRGRINGYTF. DNA of the CDR3: TGTGCCGGGGGATCGGACAGGGGGCGTATAAATGGCTACACCTTC.

In this sample, this clone turned up once. V usage is TRBV19 and J usage is TRBJ1-2; 8 bases map to TRBD1. Germline V gene lookup returns CDR1 LNHDA and CDR2 SQIVND (reference sequence). This CDR3 region has 13 residues. V shed 7 bases and J 8 bases; nucleotides not matched to a gene: 9. CDR3 protein: CASTGTGYGGYTF. CDR3 DNA sequence: TGTGCCAGTACCGGGACAGGCTATGGCGGCTACACCTTC. Full variable domain (rest looked up from reference TRBV19 and TRBJ1-2): DGGITQSPKYLFRKEGQNVTLSCEQNLNHDAMYWYRQDPGQGLRLIYYSQIVNDFQKGDIAEGYSVSREKKESFPLTVTSAQKNPTAFYLCASTGTGYGGYTFGSGTRLTVV.

This rearrangement joins TRBV27 to TRBJ2-7; D gene uncertain. CDR3 length: 13 amino acids. Germline CDR1 and CDR2: MNHEY and SMNVEV (reference sequence). Trimming removed 5 bases at V and 2 bases at J, with 10 bases between. CDR3 sequence reads: CASSMYGPYEQYF. As DNA, the CDR3 is TGTGCCAGCAGTATGTACGGGCCCTACGAGCAGTACTTC.